The 18 T cell receptor beta chains below come from one sample, sequenced in a study of human T cells and chemical hapten exposure. Time point reported: healthy volunteer bleed at 6 weeks. Unseparated into fractions, whole blood served as the source from which total RNA was extracted. Via MiXCR, TCRdb re-called the RACE reads, giving one row per CDR3 protein. The table shows fewer than 85,000 distinct CDR3 sequences, with approximately 8.6% occurring only once. Sequenced: whole blood. These receptor sequences come from a male donor in good health. Some clones in this sample may be carry-over from other donors' samples.

The table lists this clonotype with many counts. The rearrangement links TRBV12-3 or TRBV12-4 to TRBJ1-5, with D unresolved. There are 14 residues in the CDR3. Trimming shortened V by 7 bases and J by 2 bases, and 12 bases separated the two germline ends. The CDR3 DNA reads as TGTGCCAGCAACCAGGAGGGTGGCAATCAGCCCCAGCATTTT. Encoded protein: CASNQEGGNQPQHF.

A few counts support this clonotype. The rearrangement uses TRBV6-6 and TRBJ1-1; TRBD1 agrees at 8 bases. CDR3 length equals 15 residues. Losses at the gene ends were 6 bases for V and 1 base for J; bases not matched to a gene: 7. Germline V CDR1 and CDR2: MNHNY, SVGAGI (reference sequence). The CDR3 sequence is CASRKQGVTNTEAFF. The CDR3 DNA follows: TGTGCCAGCAGAAAACAGGGGGTCACGAACACTGAAGCTTTCTTT.

This clonotype was seen a few times. The CDR3 coding sequence is TGCAGTGCTAGAGTTCCGGGACAGACGGACTTCTCTGGGGCCAACGTCCTGACTTTC. Translation gives CSARVPGQTDFSGANVLTF. V gene TRBV20-1 combines with J gene TRBJ2-6, with TRBD1 matching 7 bases. Germline loops: CDR1 DFQATT, CDR2 SNEGSKA (reference sequence). This CDR3 region has 19 residues. Germline trimming cut 1 base from V and 0 bases from J; bases unmatched to any gene: 12.

DNA of the CDR3: TGCGCCAGCAGCCAAGCAGGACCAAATCAGCCCCAGCATTTT. Translated: CASSQAGPNQPQHF. V is TRBV4-1 and J is TRBJ1-5, with D unresolved. Per the germline V gene, CDR1 is MGHRA and CDR2 is YSYEKL. This CDR3 has 14 residues. Trimming removed 1 base from V and 4 bases from J, with 8 bases in between.

V gene TRBV20-1 combines with J gene TRBJ1-2; TRBD1 matches 7 bases. The CDR3 loop spans 15 amino acids. J lost 4 bases, V lost 0 bases, and 8 bases had no gene match. The germline CDR1 and CDR2 sequences are DFQATT and SNEGSKA (reference sequence). CDR3 region: CSARDSRTGVYGYTF. DNA of the CDR3: TGCAGTGCTAGAGATAGCAGGACAGGCGTCTATGGCTACACCTTC.

In this sample, this clonotype turned up a few times. The rearrangement links TRBV12-3 or TRBV12-4 to TRBJ1-3, with 7 bases aligning to TRBD1. The CDR3 length is 17 residues. Germline trimming cut 5 bases from V and 3 bases from J; bases unmatched to any gene: 13. Here the CDR3 reads CASSGDSTFRNGNTIYF. The CDR3 DNA follows: TGTGCCAGCAGTGGGGACAGTACTTTTCGGAATGGAAACACCATATATTTT.

This clonotype was observed many times. The CDR3 DNA sequence: TGCGCCAGCAGCTTGGAACAAGTGAACACCGGGGAGCTGTTTTTT. Its translation is CASSLEQVNTGELFF. The V call is TRBV5-1, the J call TRBJ2-2; D remains ambiguous. The germline gives CDR1 SGHRS, CDR2 YFSETQ. This CDR3 has 15 amino acids. Trimming took 0 bases from V and 1 from J, leaving 7 bases between them.

The chain has TRBV20-1 and TRBJ2-7; no definite D call. Trimming removed 2 bases at V and 0 bases at J, with 8 bases between. Looked up from germline, CDR1 is DFQATT and CDR2 is SNEGSKA (reference sequence). This CDR3 has 13 amino acids. In DNA form, the CDR3 reads TGCAGTGCTAGACCTCTTAACTCCTACGAGCAGTACTTC. Translation gives CSARPLNSYEQYF.

The chain employs TRBV3-1 and TRBJ2-7, with 7 bases aligning to TRBD2. The J segment lost 3 bases and the V segment lost 1 base, leaving 0 bases of the junction unmatched. This CDR3 has 13 amino acids. Germline CDR1 and CDR2: LGHDT and YNNKEL (reference sequence). CDR3 in amino acids: CASSQGGGYEQYF. The DNA of the CDR3 is TGTGCCAGCAGCCAAGGGGGGGGCTACGAGCAGTACTTC.

This clonotype was detected only a few times. This chain joins TRBV13 and TRBJ2-7; perhaps D is TRBD1 or TRBD2 (6 bases each). CDR3 length: 14 residues. V was shortened by 4 bases and J by 2 bases, with 12 bases between the two germline ends. CDR1 and CDR2 from the germline V gene are PRHDT and FYEKMQ (reference sequence). Here the CDR3 DNA reads TGTGCCAGCAGCTCCCGGGGGCCCCCCTACGAGCAGTACTTC. This gives the protein CASSSRGPPYEQYF.

The chain couples TRBV2 to TRBJ1-1; D call uncertain. This CDR3 has 13 amino acids. Trimming took off 7 bases at V and 0 bases at J, with 9 bases between the two ends. Germline values: CDR1 SNHLY, CDR2 FYNNEI. Written as DNA, the CDR3 is TGTGCCAGCAAAGGAAACATGAACACTGAAGCTTTCTTT. It is translated as CASKGNMNTEAFF.

This clonotype has just a few counts. This rearrangement joins TRBV19 to TRBJ1-5; perhaps TRBD1 as D (5 bases). V was pared by 7 bases and J by 1 base, with 14 bases between. CDR1 LNHDA and CDR2 SQIVND come from the germline V gene (reference sequence). CDR3 length: 15 amino acids. Written as DNA, the CDR3 is TGTGCCAGTAAGGGGCCCAGGGCGAGCAATCAGCCCCAGCATTTT. Protein product: CASKGPRASNQPQHF.

This clonotype came up many times. Here the CDR3 DNA reads TGTGCCAGCGTACGAGACAGGAGCCAAGAGACCCAGTACTTC. It specifies CASVRDRSQETQYF. This chain joins TRBV2 and TRBJ2-5; D may be TRBD1 (6 bases). There are 14 residues in the CDR3. The germline V gene has CDR1 SNHLY and CDR2 FYNNEI. The germline V and J ends were trimmed by 8 bases and 1 base, with 14 bases remaining between them.

This clonotype showed up just a few times. This sequence joins TRBV7-6 and TRBJ2-3; TRBD2 matches 11 bases. Germline values: CDR1 SGHVS, CDR2 FNYEAQ. V shed 1 base and J 2 bases; nucleotides not matched to a gene: 8. This CDR3 has 18 residues. The CDR3 protein is CASSLGTASGGPTDTQYF. The CDR3, as DNA: TGTGCCAGCAGCTTAGGTACGGCTAGCGGGGGGCCCACAGATACGCAGTATTTT.

The chain links TRBV6-6 to TRBJ2-3; 7 bases line up with TRBD2. V gave up 0 bases and J gave up 0 bases; unmatched junction bases: 6. The germline CDR1 and CDR2 sequences are MNHNY and SVGAGI (reference sequence). This CDR3 contains 17 residues. The CDR3 DNA sequence: TGTGCCAGCAGTTACTCGGGGGGGTCCTCTAGCACAGATACGCAGTATTTT. It translates to CASSYSGGSSSTDTQYF.

This clonotype has only a few counts. J is TRBJ2-1 and V is TRBV5-1; a possible D gene is TRBD2 (5 bases). Germline loops: CDR1 SGHRS, CDR2 YFSETQ. Trimming shortened V by 1 base and J by 3 bases, and 5 bases separated the two germline ends. CDR3 length equals 13 residues. CDR3 in amino acids: CASSLTSYNEQFF. The CDR3 DNA reads TGCGCCAGCAGCTTGACTAGCTACAATGAGCAGTTCTTC.

In its sample, this clonotype was seen a few times. This chain links TRBV15 with TRBJ2-3, with no clear D. V was pared by 2 bases and J by 0 bases, with 9 bases between. The V gene's germline CDR1 is LNHNV and CDR2 YYDKDF (reference sequence). The CDR3 extends over 15 amino acids. DNA of the CDR3: TGTGCCACCAGCAGATGGCTTGTAAGCACAGATACGCAGTATTTT. This gives the protein CATSRWLVSTDTQYF.

The CDR3 reads CASSWDRGGTEAFF. The CDR3 DNA reads as TGTGCCAGCAGTTGGGACAGGGGCGGCACTGAAGCTTTCTTT. The J gene is TRBJ1-1, the V gene TRBV27; 10 bases agree with TRBD1. The V gene end was trimmed by 4 bases and the J gene end by 4 bases; junction bases not matched to a gene: 3. This CDR3 comprises 14 residues. CDR1 and CDR2 from the germline V gene are MNHEY and SMNVEV (reference sequence).